This T cell receptor beta chain was documented in a study of T cell changes during pregnancy in multiple sclerosis. The repertoire was sequenced with immunoSEQ multiplex PCR; TCRdb's copy has only in-frame clones and lacks some. The repertoire consists of approximately 59,000 clones, with around 90% occurring once and the leading ten covering about 1.3%. This CDR3 has 13 amino acids. The V end lost 4 bases, the J end lost 7 bases, and 10 bases lay between the germline ends. Germline CDR1 is LGHNA and CDR2 is YNFKEQ. The genes are TRBV4-2 and TRBJ1-4; a weak D match, TRBD1 (5 bases). The sample here was peripheral blood, taken in the third trimester of pregnancy. This clonotype was sampled from a female donor in good health, enrolled as a control in a pregnancy study. CDR3 nucleotide sequence: TGTGCCAGCAGCCCGGACACCAGTGAAAAACTGTTTTTT. Translation: CASSPDTSEKLFF.